The T cell receptor (beta chain) under discussion was sequenced for a study of blood T cell repertoires in COVID-19. The germline CDR1 and CDR2 sequences are SNHLY and FYNNEI. The CDR3 has 16 residues. Losses at the gene ends were 3 bases for V and 1 base for J; bases not matched to a gene: 4. Here immunoSEQ multiplex PCR was the method, and the copy in TCRdb shows in-frame clones only, minus some. The sample gives 95,000 to 150,000 clones, less than 85% of which show up once; 0.65% to 0.95% is in the top ten. The sequencing sample was made of peripheral blood. This sequence joins TRBV2 and TRBJ1-1; 11 bases are a match to TRBD1. The receptor comes from a human donor with acute or convalescent COVID-19. The donor label of this sample is uncertain. In DNA form, the CDR3 reads TGTGCCAGCAGTGATGCCGGGACAGGGGGGAACACTGAAGCTTTCTTT. Protein: CASSDAGTGGNTEAFF.